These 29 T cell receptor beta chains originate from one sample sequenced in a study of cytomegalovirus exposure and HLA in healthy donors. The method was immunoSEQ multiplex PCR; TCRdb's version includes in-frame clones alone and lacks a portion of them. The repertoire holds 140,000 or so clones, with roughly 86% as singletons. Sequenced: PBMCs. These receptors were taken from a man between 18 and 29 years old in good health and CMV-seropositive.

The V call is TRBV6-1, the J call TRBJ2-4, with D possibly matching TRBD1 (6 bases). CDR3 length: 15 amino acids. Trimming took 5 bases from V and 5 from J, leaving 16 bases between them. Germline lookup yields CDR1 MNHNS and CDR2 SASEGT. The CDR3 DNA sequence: TGTGCCAGCAGTAAAGGGCCACAGGGCCAAAACATTCAGTACTTC. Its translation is CASSKGPQGQNIQYF.

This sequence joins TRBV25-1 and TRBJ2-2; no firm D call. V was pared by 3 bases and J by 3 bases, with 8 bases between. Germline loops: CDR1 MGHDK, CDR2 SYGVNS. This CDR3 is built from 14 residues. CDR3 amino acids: CASSDPQDTGELFF. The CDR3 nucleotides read TGTGCCAGCAGTGATCCCCAGGACACCGGGGAGCTGTTTTTT.

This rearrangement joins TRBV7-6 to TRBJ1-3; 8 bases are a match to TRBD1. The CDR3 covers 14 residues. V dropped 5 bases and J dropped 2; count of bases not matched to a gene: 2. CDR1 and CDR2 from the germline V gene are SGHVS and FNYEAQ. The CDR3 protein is CASSRTGPGNTIYF. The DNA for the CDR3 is TGTGCCAGCAGCCGGACAGGGCCTGGAAACACCATATATTTT.

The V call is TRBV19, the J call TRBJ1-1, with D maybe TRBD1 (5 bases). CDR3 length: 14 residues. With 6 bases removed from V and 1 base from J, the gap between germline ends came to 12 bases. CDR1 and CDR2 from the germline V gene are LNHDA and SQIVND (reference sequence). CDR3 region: CASRVGRANTEAFF. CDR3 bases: TGTGCCAGTAGAGTGGGCAGGGCGAACACTGAAGCTTTCTTT.

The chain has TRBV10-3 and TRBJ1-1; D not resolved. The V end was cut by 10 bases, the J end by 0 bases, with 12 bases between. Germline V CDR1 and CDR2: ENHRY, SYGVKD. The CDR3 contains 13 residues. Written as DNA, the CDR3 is TGTGCCACCAGCGGAGAGGTGAACACTGAAGCTTTCTTT. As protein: CATSGEVNTEAFF.

CDR3: CASSQVGASPLHF. The DNA for the CDR3 is TGTGCCAGCAGCCAAGTGGGGGCTTCACCCCTCCACTTT. The chain is built from TRBV14 and TRBJ1-6, with D possibly matching TRBD1 (6 bases). This CDR3 has 13 residues. Germline lookup yields CDR1 SGHDN and CDR2 FVKESK. Trimming shortened V by 1 base and J by 9 bases, and 7 bases separated the two germline ends.

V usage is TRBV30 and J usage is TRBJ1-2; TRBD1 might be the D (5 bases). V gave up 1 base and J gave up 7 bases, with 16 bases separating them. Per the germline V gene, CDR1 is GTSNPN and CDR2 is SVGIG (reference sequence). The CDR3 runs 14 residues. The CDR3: CAWSEAGSVGGYTF. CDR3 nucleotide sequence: TGTGCCTGGAGTGAGGCAGGGTCGGTCGGTGGCTACACCTTC.

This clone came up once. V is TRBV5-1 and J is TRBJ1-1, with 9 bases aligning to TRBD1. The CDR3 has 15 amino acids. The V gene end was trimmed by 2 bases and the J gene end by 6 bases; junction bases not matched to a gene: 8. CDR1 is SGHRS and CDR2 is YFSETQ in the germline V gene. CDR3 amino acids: CASSFYRGLESEAFF. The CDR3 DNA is TGCGCCAGCAGCTTCTACAGGGGGCTAGAGTCTGAAGCTTTCTTT.

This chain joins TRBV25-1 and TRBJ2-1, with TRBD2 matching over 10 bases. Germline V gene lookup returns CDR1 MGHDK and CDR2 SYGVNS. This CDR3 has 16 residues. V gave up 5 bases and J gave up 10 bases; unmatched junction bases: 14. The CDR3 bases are TGTGCCAGCAGTCATGTAGGCCTAGCGGGGGCCGGGGAGCAGTTCTTC. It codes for CASSHVGLAGAGEQFF.

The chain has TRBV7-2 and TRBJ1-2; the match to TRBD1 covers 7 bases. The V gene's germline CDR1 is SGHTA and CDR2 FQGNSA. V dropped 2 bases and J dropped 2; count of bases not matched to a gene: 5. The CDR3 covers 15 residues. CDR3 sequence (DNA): TGTGCCAGCAGCTTATATGACAGGGAAAACTATGGCTACACCTTC. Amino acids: CASSLYDRENYGYTF. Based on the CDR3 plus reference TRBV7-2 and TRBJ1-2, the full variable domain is GAGVSQSPSNKVTEKGKDVELRCDPISGHTALYWYRQSLGQGLEFLIYFQGNSAPDKSGLPSDRFSAERTGGSVSTLTIQRTQQEDSAVYLCASSLYDRENYGYTFGSGTRLTVV.

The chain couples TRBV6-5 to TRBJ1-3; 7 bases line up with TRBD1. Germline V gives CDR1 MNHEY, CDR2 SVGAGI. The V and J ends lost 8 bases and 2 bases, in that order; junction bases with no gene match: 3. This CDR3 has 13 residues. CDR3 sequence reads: CASGRGTGNTIYF. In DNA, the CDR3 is TGTGCCAGCGGCAGGGGGACTGGAAACACCATATATTTT.

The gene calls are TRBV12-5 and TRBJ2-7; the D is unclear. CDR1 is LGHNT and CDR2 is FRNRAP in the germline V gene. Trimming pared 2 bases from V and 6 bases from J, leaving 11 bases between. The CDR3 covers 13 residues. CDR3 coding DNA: TGTGCTAGTGGTTTGAGCGCTCACCCCGAGCAGTACTTC. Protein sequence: CASGLSAHPEQYF.

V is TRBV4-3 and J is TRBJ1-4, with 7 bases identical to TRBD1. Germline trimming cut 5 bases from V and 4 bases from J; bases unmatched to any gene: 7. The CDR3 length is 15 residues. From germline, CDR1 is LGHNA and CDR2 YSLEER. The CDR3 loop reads CASSAPGQHNEKLFF. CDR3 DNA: TGCGCCAGCAGCGCTCCGGGACAGCATAATGAAAAACTGTTTTTT.

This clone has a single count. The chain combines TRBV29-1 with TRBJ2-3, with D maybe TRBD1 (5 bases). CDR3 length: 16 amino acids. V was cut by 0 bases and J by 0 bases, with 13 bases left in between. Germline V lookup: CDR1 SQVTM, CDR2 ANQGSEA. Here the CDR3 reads CSVEDRLKGSTDTQYF. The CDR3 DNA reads TGCAGCGTTGAAGATCGACTTAAGGGGAGCACAGATACGCAGTATTTT.

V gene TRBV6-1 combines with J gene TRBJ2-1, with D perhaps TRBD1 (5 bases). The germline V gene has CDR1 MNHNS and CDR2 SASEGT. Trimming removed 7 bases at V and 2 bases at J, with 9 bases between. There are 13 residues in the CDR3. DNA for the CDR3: TGTGCCAGCAAGGACAAAACCTACAATGAGCAGTTCTTC. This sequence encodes CASKDKTYNEQFF.

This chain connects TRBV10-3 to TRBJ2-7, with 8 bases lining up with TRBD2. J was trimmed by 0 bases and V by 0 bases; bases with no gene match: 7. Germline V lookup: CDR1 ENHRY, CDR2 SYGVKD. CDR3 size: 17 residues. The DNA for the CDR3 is TGTGCCATCAGTGAGTCGTTGCAGCGGGGGTTCTCCTACGAGCAGTACTTC. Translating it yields CAISESLQRGFSYEQYF.

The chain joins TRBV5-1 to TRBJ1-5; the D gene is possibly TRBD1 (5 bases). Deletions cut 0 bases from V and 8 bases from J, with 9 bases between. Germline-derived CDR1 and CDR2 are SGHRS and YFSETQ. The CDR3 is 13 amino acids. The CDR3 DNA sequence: TGCGCCAGCAGCTTGGGGCGGGGGGAGCCCCAGCATTTT. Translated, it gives CASSLGRGEPQHF. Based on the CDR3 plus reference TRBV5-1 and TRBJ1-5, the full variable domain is KAGVTQTPRYLIKTRGQQVTLSCSPISGHRSVSWYQQTPGQGLQFLFEYFSETQRNKGNFPGRFSGRQFSNSRSEMNVSTLELGDSALYLCASSLGRGEPQHFGDGTRLSIL.

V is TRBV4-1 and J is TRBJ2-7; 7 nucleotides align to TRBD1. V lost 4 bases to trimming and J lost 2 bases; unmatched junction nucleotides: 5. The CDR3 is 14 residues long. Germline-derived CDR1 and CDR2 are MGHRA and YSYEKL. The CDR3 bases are TGCGCCAGCAGCCCCCGGGACAGCCCCTACGAGCAGTACTTC. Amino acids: CASSPRDSPYEQYF.

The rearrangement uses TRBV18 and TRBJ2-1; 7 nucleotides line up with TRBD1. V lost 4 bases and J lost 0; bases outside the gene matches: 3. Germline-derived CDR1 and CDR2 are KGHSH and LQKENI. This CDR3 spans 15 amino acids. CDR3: CASSRRTGSYNEQFF. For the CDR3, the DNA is TGTGCCAGCTCACGCCGGACAGGCTCCTACAATGAGCAGTTCTTC.

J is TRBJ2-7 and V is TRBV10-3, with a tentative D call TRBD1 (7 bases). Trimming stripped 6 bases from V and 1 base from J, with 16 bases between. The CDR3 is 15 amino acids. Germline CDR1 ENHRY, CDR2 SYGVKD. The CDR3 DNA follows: TGTGCCATCAGAGGGGGCGGGGAATCGTCCTACGAGCAGTACTTC. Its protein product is CAIRGGGESSYEQYF.

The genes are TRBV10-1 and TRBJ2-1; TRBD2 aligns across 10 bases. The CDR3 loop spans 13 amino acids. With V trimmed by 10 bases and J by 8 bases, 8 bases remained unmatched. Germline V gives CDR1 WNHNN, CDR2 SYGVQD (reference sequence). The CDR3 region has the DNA TGCGCCATCAATAGCGGGAGGAGTGATGAGCAGTTCTTC. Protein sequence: CAINSGRSDEQFF.

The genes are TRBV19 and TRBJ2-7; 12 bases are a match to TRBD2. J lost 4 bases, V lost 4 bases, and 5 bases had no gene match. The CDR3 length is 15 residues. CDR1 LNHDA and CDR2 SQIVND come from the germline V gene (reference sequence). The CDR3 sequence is CASSTRLAGVYEQYF. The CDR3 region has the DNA TGTGCCAGTAGTACGAGACTAGCGGGGGTTTACGAGCAGTACTTC.

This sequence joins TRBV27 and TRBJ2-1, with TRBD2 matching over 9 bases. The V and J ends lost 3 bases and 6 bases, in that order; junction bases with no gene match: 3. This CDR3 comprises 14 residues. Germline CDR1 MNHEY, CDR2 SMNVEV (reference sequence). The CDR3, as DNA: TGTGCCAGCAGTTTCGGCGGGGGGGCCAATGAGCAGTTCTTC. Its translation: CASSFGGGANEQFF.

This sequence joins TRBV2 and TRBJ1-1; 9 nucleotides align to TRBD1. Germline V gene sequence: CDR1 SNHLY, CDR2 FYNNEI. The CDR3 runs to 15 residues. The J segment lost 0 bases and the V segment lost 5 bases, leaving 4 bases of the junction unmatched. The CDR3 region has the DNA TGTGCCAGCAGTCCCCGGACAGGGGTGAACACTGAAGCTTTCTTT. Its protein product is CASSPRTGVNTEAFF.

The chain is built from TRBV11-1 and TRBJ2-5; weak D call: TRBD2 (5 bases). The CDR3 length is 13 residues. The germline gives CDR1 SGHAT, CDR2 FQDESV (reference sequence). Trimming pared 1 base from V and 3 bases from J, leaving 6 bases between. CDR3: CASSLGGKETQYF. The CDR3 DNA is TGTGCCAGCAGCTTAGGAGGGAAAGAGACCCAGTACTTC.

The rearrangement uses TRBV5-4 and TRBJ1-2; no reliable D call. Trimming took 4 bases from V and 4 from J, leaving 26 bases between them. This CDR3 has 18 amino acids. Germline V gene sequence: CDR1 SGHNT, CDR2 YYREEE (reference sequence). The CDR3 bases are TGTGCCAGCAGCCAAAACGTGGATCTAAGGTCCGAGGCCTATGGCTACACCTTC. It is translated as CASSQNVDLRSEAYGYTF.

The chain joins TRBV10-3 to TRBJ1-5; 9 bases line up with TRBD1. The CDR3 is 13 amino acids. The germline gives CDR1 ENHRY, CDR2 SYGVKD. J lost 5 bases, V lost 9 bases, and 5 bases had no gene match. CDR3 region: CAIGDRADQPQHF. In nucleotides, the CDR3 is TGTGCCATAGGGGACAGGGCGGATCAGCCCCAGCATTTT.

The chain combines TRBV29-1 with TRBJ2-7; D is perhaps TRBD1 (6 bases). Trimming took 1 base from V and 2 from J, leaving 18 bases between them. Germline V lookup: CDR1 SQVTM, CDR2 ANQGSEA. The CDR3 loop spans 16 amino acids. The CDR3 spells CSVEASEQGLPYEQYF. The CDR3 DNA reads TGCAGCGTTGAAGCGTCCGAACAGGGCCTCCCCTACGAGCAGTACTTC.

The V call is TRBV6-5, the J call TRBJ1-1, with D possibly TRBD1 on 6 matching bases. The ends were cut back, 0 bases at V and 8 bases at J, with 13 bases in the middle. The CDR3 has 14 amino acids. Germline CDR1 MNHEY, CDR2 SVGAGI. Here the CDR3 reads CASSYSNRVKEAFF. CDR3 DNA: TGTGCCAGCAGTTACTCGAACAGGGTAAAGGAAGCTTTCTTT.